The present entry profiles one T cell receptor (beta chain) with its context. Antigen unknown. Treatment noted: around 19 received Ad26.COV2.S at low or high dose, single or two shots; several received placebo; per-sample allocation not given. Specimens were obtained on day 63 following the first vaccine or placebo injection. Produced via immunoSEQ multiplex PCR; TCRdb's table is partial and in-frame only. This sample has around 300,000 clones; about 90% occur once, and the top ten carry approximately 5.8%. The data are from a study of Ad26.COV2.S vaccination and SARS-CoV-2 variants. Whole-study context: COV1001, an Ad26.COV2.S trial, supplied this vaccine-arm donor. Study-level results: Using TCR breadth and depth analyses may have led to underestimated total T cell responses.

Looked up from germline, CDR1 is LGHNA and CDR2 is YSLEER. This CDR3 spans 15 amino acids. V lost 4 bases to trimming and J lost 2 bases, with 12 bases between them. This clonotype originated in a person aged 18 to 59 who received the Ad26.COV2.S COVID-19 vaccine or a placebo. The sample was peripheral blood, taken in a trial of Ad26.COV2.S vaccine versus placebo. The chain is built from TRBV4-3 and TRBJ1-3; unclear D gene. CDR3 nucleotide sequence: TGCGCCAGCAGCCCATGGACTTATACTGGAAACACCATATATTTT. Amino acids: CASSPWTYTGNTIYF.